What follows is one TCR beta chain and its context. This specimen belongs to a study of PD-1 and CTLA-4 blockade in melanoma. The table came from immunoSEQ multiplex PCR; TCRdb's copy has only in-frame clones and leaves some out. This table holds approximately 7,200 clones, over 70% found once. CDR1 is SQVTM, CDR2 ANQGSEA, per germline. The CDR3 is 14 residues long. Trimming took 1 base from V and 1 from J, leaving 9 bases between them. The TCR was taken from a human donor with melanoma. The sequencing here drew on CD8+ T cells from peripheral blood, taken before anti-PD-1 treatment. This chain joins TRBV29-1 and TRBJ2-3; D not certain. CDR3 in amino acids: CSVEGPRGTDTQYF. The DNA for the CDR3 is TGCAGCGTTGAAGGGCCTAGGGGCACAGATACGCAGTATTTT.